The clone carrying this TCR beta chain was detected only a few times. Its specificity is unknown. The data stem from a study of CD8+CD57+ T cells in acquired aplastic anemia. Study information: The study obtained an average of about 3.2 ug of DNA from sorted CD4+ and CD8+ cells. Study conclusions and caveats: Patients did not significantly differ from controls in CD8+ Simpson's diversity. Shared by patients and controls, roughly 28 CD8+ CDR3s were abundant in patients.

V lost 7 bases to trimming and J lost 4 bases, with 13 bases between them. Germline values: CDR1 DFQATT, CDR2 SNEGSKA (reference sequence). This CDR3 comprises 13 residues. CDR3 and TCR beta VDJ profiling relied on a genomic DNA template. TCRdb ran MiXCR on the reads and lists one entry per CDR3 protein. The sample yields under 250,000 distinct CDR3 sequences, around 32% seen once. The rearrangement links TRBV20-1 to TRBJ1-4; no firm D call. This clonotype was sampled from a human donor in good health, serving as a control. The sequenced material came from sorted CD4+, CD8+, or CD8+CD57+ T cells (not recorded which) from PBMCs. This CDR3 is CSGAPIDNEKLFF. The CDR3 DNA follows: TGCAGTGGCGCACCTATTGATAATGAAAAACTGTTTTTT.